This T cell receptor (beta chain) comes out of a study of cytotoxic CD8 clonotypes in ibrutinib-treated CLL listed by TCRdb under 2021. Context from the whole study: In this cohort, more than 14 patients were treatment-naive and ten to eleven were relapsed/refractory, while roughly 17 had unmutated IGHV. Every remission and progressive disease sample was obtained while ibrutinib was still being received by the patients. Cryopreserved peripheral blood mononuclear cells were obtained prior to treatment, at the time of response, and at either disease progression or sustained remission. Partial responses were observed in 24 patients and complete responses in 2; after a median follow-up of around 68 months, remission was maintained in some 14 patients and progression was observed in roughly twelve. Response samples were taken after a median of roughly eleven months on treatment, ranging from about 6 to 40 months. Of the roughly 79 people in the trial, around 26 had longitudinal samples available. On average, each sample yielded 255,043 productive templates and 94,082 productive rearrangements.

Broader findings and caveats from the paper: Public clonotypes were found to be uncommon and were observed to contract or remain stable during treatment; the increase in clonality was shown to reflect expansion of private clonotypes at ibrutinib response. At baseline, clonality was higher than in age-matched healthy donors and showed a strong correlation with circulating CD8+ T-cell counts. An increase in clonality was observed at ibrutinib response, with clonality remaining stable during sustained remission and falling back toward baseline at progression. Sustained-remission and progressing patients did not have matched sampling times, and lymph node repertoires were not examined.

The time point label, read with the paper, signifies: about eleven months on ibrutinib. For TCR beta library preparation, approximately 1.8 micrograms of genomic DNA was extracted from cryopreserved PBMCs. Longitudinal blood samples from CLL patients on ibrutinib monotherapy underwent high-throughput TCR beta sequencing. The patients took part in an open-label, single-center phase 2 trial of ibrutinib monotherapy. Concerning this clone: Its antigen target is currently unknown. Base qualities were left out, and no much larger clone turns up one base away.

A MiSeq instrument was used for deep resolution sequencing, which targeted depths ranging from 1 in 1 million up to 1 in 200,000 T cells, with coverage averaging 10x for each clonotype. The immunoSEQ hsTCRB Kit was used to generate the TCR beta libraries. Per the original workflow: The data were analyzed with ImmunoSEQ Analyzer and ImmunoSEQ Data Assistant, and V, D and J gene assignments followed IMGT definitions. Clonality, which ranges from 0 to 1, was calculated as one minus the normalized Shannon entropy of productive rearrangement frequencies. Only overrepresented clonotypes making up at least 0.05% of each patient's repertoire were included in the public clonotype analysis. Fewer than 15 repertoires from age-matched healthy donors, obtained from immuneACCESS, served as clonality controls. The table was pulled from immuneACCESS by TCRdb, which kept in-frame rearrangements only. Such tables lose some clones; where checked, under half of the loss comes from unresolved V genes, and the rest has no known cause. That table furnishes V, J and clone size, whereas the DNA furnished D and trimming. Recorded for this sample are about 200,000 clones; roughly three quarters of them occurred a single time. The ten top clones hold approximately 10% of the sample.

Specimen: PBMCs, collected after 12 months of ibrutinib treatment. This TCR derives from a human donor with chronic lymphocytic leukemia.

The CDR3 has the sequence CASSNRDRGEKLFF. The DNA sequence reads TGTGCCAGCAGTAACCGGGACAGGGGTGAAAAACTGTTTTTT. Here the chain combines TRBV2 and TRBJ1-4; TRBD1 agrees with 10 junctional bases. The junction shows trimming of 5 bases on V and 7 bases on J, and the gene matches do not reach 4 bases of it. CDR1 and CDR2, per the germline V gene, are SNHLY and FYNNEI. The CDR3 covers 14 residues, taking in both the cysteine and the phenylalanine. Of the read, only the CDR3 DNA is kept; its 42 bases are in frame from base 1.